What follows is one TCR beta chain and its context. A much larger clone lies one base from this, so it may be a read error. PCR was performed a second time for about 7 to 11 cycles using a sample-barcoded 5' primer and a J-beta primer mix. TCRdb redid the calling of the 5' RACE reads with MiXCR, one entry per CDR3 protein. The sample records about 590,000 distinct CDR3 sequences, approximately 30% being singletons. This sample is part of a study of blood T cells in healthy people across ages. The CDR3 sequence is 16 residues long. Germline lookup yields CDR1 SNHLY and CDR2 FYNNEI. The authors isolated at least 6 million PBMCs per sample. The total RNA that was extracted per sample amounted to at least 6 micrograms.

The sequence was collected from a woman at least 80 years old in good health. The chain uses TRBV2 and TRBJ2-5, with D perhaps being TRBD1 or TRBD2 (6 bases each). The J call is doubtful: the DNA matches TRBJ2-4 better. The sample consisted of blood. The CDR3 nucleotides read TGTGCCGGCAGTGTATTGAGAGGGGGAGGTAAAAACATTCAGTACTTC. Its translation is CAGSVLRGGGKNIQYF.